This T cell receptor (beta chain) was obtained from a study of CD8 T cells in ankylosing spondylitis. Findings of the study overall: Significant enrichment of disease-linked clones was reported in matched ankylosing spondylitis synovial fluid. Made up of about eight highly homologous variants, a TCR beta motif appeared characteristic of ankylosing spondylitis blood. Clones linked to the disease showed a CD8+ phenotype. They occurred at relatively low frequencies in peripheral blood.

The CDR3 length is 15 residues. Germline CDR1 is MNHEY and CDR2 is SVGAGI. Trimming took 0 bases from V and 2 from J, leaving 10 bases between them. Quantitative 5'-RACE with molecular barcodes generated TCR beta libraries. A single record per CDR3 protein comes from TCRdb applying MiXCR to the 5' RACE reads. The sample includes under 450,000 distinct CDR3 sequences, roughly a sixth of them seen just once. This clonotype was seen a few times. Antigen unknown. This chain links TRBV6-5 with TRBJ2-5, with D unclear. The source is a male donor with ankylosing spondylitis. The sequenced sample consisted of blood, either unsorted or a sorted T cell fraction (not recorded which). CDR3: CASSYSRLGQETQYF. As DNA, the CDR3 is TGTGCCAGCAGTTACTCTCGTCTAGGTCAAGAGACCCAGTACTTC.